The 17 T cell receptor beta chains below were found in one sample sequenced in a study of Graves' ophthalmopathy and Graves' hyperthyroidism. Amplified material comprised TCR beta CDR3 regions derived from RNA transcripts. First-round RT-PCR used HTBI primers; second-round multiplex PCR followed. TCRdb re-called the multiplex PCR reads through MiXCR, storing one row per CDR3 protein. Of under 800,000 distinct CDR3 sequences listed, roughly 20% are singletons. The sample was peripheral blood. Receptors were obtained from a woman between 18 and 29 years old with stable Graves' hyperthyroidism. Some clones in this sample may be carry-over from other donors' samples.

This clonotype was counted many times. The rearrangement links TRBV5-1 to TRBJ2-7; D not resolved. The germline V and J ends were trimmed by 0 bases and 3 bases, with 10 bases remaining between them. Looked up from germline, CDR1 is SGHRS and CDR2 is YFSETQ. CDR3 size: 14 residues. The CDR3 loop reads CASSLVGQHYEQYF. Written as DNA, the CDR3 is TGCGCCAGCAGCTTGGTAGGCCAGCACTACGAGCAGTACTTC.

This clonotype occurred many times. V gene TRBV12-3 or TRBV12-4 combines with J gene TRBJ1-5; D perhaps matches TRBD1 (5 bases). The CDR3 extends over 12 amino acids. Deletions cut 6 bases from V and 9 bases from J, with 12 bases between. The CDR3, as DNA: TGTGCCAGCAGCACGGGGGATCGGCCCCAGCATTTT. Its translation: CASSTGDRPQHF.

This clonotype was recorded at least ten times. The chain employs TRBV6-1 and TRBJ2-5; D not certain. The CDR3 contains 13 residues. With 4 bases removed from V and 5 bases from J, the gap between germline ends came to 11 bases. Germline CDR1 reads MNHNS; CDR2 reads SASEGT. The CDR3 nucleotides are TGTGCCAGCAGTGCCTCGGGCCTCGAGACCCAGTACTTC. Translating gives CASSASGLETQYF.

This sequence joins TRBV12-3 or TRBV12-4 and TRBJ1-6; a weak D match, TRBD1 (5 bases). The CDR3 has 13 residues. The V and J ends lost 7 bases and 9 bases respectively, with 13 bases between them. The CDR3 spells CASIPHGGSPLHF. CDR3 coding DNA: TGTGCCAGCATCCCGCACGGGGGTTCACCCCTCCACTTT.

V gene TRBV20-1 combines with J gene TRBJ2-5, with 9 bases matching TRBD1. With 3 bases clipped from V and 3 bases from J, the junction kept 8 bases outside the gene matches. This CDR3 contains 15 residues. Germline assignment: CDR1 DFQATT and CDR2 SNEGSKA (reference sequence). This CDR3 reads CSARAPGQGKETQYF. The CDR3 DNA sequence: TGCAGTGCTAGGGCTCCGGGACAGGGAAAAGAGACCCAGTACTTC.

In this sample, this clonotype turned up many times. The rearrangement uses TRBV12-3 or TRBV12-4 and TRBJ1-1; 12 bases map to TRBD1. V lost 6 bases to trimming and J lost 3 bases; unmatched junction nucleotides: 2. This CDR3 has 14 amino acids. The CDR3 loop reads CASRGQGAYTEAFF. The CDR3 nucleotides are TGTGCCAGCAGGGGACAGGGGGCTTACACTGAAGCTTTCTTT.

This clonotype occurred many times. The chain employs TRBV12-3 or TRBV12-4 and TRBJ2-2; D remains ambiguous. V shed 6 bases and J shed 1 base, with 15 bases lying between them. The length of the CDR3 is 16 residues. This CDR3 reads CASSLEEVGNTGELFF. The CDR3 coding sequence is TGTGCCAGCAGCCTCGAAGAAGTGGGGAACACCGGGGAGCTGTTTTTT.

In this sample, this clonotype turned up a few times. This sequence joins TRBV11-2 and TRBJ2-7; no reliable D call. V was trimmed by 0 bases and J by 0 bases, leaving 12 bases between them. The length of the CDR3 is 16 residues. From germline, CDR1 is SGHAT and CDR2 FQNNGV. This CDR3 is CASSLDRVESSYEQYF. The DNA of the CDR3 is TGTGCCAGCAGCTTAGATAGGGTGGAAAGCTCCTACGAGCAGTACTTC.

The V call is TRBV6-5, the J call TRBJ1-2; D is uncertain. Trimming shortened V by 2 bases and J by 8 bases, and 12 bases separated the two germline ends. The CDR3 runs to 13 residues. Per germline, CDR1 MNHEY and CDR2 SVGAGI. CDR3 amino acids: CASSYDGSGGYTF. CDR3 sequence (DNA): TGTGCCAGCAGTTACGACGGGAGCGGAGGCTACACCTTC.

At least ten counts were recorded for this clonotype. This chain uses TRBV19 with TRBJ2-7; D unresolved. The CDR3 has 13 amino acids. Looked up from germline, CDR1 is LNHDA and CDR2 is SQIVND (reference sequence). Deletions cut 1 base from V and 7 bases from J, with 11 bases between. The CDR3 is CASSIGGQWEQYF. The CDR3 DNA follows: TGTGCCAGTAGTATAGGCGGCCAGTGGGAGCAGTACTTC. The full variable domain, in which reference TRBV19 and TRBJ2-7 provide the parts outside the CDR3, is DGGITQSPKYLFRKEGQNVTLSCEQNLNHDAMYWYRQDPGQGLRLIYYSQIVNDFQKGDIAEGYSVSREKKESFPLTVTSAQKNPTAFYLCASSIGGQWEQYFGPGTRLTVT.

This clonotype has ten or more counts. This chain connects TRBV4-1 to TRBJ1-1; D is ambiguous. V dropped 2 bases and J dropped 2 bases, with 12 bases sitting between them. Germline lookup yields CDR1 MGHRA and CDR2 YSYEKL. CDR3 length: 15 amino acids. The CDR3 DNA is TGCGCCAGCAGCCAAACTGACCTTCCCAACACTGAAGCTTTCTTT. It codes for CASSQTDLPNTEAFF.

This clonotype has just a few counts. The chain recombines TRBV13 with TRBJ2-7; possibly TRBD2 for D (5 bases). Germline loops: CDR1 PRHDT, CDR2 FYEKMQ (reference sequence). The CDR3 sequence is 13 residues long. Deletions cut 5 bases from V and 7 bases from J, with 15 bases between. The CDR3 coding sequence is TGTGCCAGCAGCCCCCAGGTATCGGGGGAGCAGTACTTC. It encodes CASSPQVSGEQYF.

The V gene is TRBV28, the J gene TRBJ1-2, with TRBD1 matching 7 bases. This CDR3 is built from 14 residues. CDR1 is MDHEN, CDR2 SYDVKM, per germline. V shed 5 bases and J 3 bases; nucleotides not matched to a gene: 6. The CDR3 sequence: CASSLGQAYYGYTF. DNA for the CDR3: TGTGCCAGCAGTCTTGGACAGGCTTACTATGGCTACACCTTC.

This clonotype has ten or more counts. CDR3 bases: TGTGCCAGCAGCTTAGTCGTCTTGGAGTCTACTGAAGCTTTCTTT. Amino acids: CASSLVVLESTEAFF. The rearrangement links TRBV7-2 to TRBJ1-1; D unresolved. CDR3 size: 15 residues. In germline, CDR1 is SGHTA, CDR2 FQGNSA. The V gene lost 1 base and the J gene lost 5 bases, with 14 bases spanning the gap.

The V gene is TRBV6-1, the J gene TRBJ2-2; D is unclear. Deletions cut 7 bases from V and 5 bases from J, with 17 bases between. Germline loops: CDR1 MNHNS, CDR2 SASEGT. This CDR3 region has 15 residues. This CDR3 is CASTPGNPRTGELFF. The CDR3 nucleotides are TGTGCCAGCACCCCGGGCAACCCCCGAACCGGGGAGCTGTTTTTT.

There are a few counts of this clonotype. The chain joins TRBV20-1 to TRBJ1-2, with D hard to call. Germline loops: CDR1 DFQATT, CDR2 SNEGSKA (reference sequence). Between the trimmed V and J ends, which lost 2 bases and 2 bases, there was a span of 15 bases. CDR3 length: 15 residues. Here the CDR3 DNA reads TGCAGTGCTAGAAGTTACAGCCTACTCAACTATGGCTACACCTTC. Translation: CSARSYSLLNYGYTF.

There are many counts of this clonotype. J is TRBJ2-5 and V is TRBV28; D might be TRBD2 (6 bases). The CDR3 contains 16 residues. From germline, CDR1 is MDHEN and CDR2 SYDVKM. V lost 3 bases to trimming and J lost 5 bases, with 19 bases between them. This chain's CDR3 is CASSFWVGRDLETQYF. CDR3 coding DNA: TGTGCCAGCAGTTTTTGGGTGGGCAGGGACTTGGAGACCCAGTACTTC.